The clone carrying this T cell receptor (beta chain) is termed large. The target antigen is unknown. The CDR3 runs to 13 residues. V dropped 2 bases and J dropped 2 bases, with 5 bases sitting between them. CDR1 is SGHTA, CDR2 FQGTGA, per germline. The sample originates from a study of circulating CD8 cells and anti-PD-1 response in melanoma. Study at large: Patients received intravenous nivolumab, 3 mg/kg, every 2 weeks. Findings and caveats of the study: Subset repertoires were largely private at M1, with under 7% shared.

Sorting of live CD3+CD8+TCRalphabeta+ cells by PD-1 and/or TIGIT gave four subsets. TCR libraries were prepared from 15 ng of total RNA with the QIAseq Immune Repertoire TCR panel. TCRdb used MiXCR to reprocess the reads, holding one entry per CDR3 protein. Among about 600 distinct CDR3 sequences listed, over 7% were seen once. This sample comprised CD8+ T cells from PBMCs, obtained at baseline or after one month of anti-PD-1 therapy (not recorded which). V usage is TRBV7-3 and J usage is TRBJ2-3; D gene uncertain. This TCR was recovered from a human donor with melanoma. The CDR3 here is CASSLDLTDTQYF. The CDR3 coding sequence is TGTGCCAGCAGCTTAGACCTCACAGATACGCAGTATTTT. The complete variable domain, with remaining parts taken from reference TRBV7-3 and TRBJ2-3, reads GAGVSQTPSNKVTEKGKYVELRCDPISGHTALYWYRQSLGQGPEFLIYFQGTGAADDSGLPNDRFFAVRPEGSVSTLKIQRTERGDSAVYLCASSLDLTDTQYFGPGTRLTVL.